This TCR beta chain was identified in a study of chemoradiotherapy in HPV16-positive cancers. Turning to the study itself: Candidate HPV-specific T-cell clones and common TCR motifs came from functional assays in a couple of HPV16-positive patients.

Sequencing was performed with immunoSEQ multiplex PCR; in TCRdb, only in-frame clones are kept and a portion is missing. The repertoire includes about 68,000 clones, about 90% of them detected once, and roughly 4.2% sits in the top ten. Findings and limits, study-wide: Candidate HPV-specific clones and E7-related TCR motifs grew in tumor during treatment. In HPV16-positive patients, HPV-responsive T-cell expansion tracked better recurrence-free survival. Functional assays defining HPV-specific T cells used only a couple of HPV16-positive patients.

Concerning this clone itself: Its target is not known.

The sequencing used blood, collected from a patient who underwent chemoradiotherapy. The receptor was isolated from a human donor with HPV-associated anogenital cancer.

As DNA, the CDR3 is TGTGCCAGCTCACCAGGTTGGCAGGGGGCGGGTGAGCAGTTCTTC. Encoded protein: CASSPGWQGAGEQFF. J is TRBJ2-1 and V is TRBV18; 8 positions agree with TRBD1. CDR1 KGHSH and CDR2 LQKENI come from the germline V gene. This CDR3 comprises 15 residues. V dropped 2 bases and J dropped 9; count of bases not matched to a gene: 9.